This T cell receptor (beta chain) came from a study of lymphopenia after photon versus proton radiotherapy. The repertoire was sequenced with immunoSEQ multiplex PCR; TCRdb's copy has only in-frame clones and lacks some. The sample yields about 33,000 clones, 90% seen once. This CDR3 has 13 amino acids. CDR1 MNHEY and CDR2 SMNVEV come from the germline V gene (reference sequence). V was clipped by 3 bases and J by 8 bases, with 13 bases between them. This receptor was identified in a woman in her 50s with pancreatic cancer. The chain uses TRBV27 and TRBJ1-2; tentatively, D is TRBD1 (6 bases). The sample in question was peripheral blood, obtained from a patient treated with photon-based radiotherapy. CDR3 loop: CASSFSGAQGYTF. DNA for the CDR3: TGTGCCAGCAGTTTTTCGGGGGCACAGGGCTACACCTTC.